Listed below are T cell receptor beta chains from one sample, sequenced in a study of cytomegalovirus exposure and HLA in healthy donors. Sequenced by immunoSEQ multiplex PCR; TCRdb stores in-frame clones only, minus some. The sample shows over 130,000 clones, around 81% of them seen only once. The source material was PBMCs. These receptors all come from a man aged 50-59 years in good health and CMV-seronegative. Both conserved end residues are trimmed from each CDR3.

v_call	j_call	cdr3_aa
TRBV7-2	TRBJ1-5	ASRDQGSNQPQH
TRBV10-1	TRBJ2-7	ASRPGTGGEQY
TRBV5-4	TRBJ2-3	ASSPNSRLAGYPDTQY
TRBV19	TRBJ2-5	ASSIRRQQETQY
TRBV7-3	TRBJ2-7	ASSLGQGDREQY
TRBV2	TRBJ1-1	ASRSRDRLTITEAF
TRBV19	TRBJ2-2	ASSIPGLAGLSGELF
TRBV29-1	TRBJ2-3	SVDSQGAGGGADTQY
TRBV11-3	TRBJ2-7	ASSFGQNYEQY
TRBV5-1	TRBJ2-6	ASSSDGIWAGANVLT
TRBV2	TRBJ2-1	ASSEQGVGNEQF
TRBV19	TRBJ2-1	ASSIGQFEQF
TRBV4-1	TRBJ1-2	ASSQDTQGQNYGYT
TRBV2	TRBJ1-6	ASSEGQGYNSPLH
TRBV10-1	TRBJ2-7	ASSESLTGTSEAYEQY
TRBV9	TRBJ2-7	ASSPGLSPHTEQY
TRBV28	TRBJ2-3	ASSQLAGGRDTQY
TRBV18	TRBJ2-2	ASSPRQNTGELF
TRBV7-9	TRBJ1-3	ASSLVVTAGNTIY
TRBV27	TRBJ2-7	ASSPPGPYEQY
TRBV18	TRBJ2-5	ASSPTGAEETQY
TRBV7-9	TRBJ1-2	ASSFRDSRTGDYGYT
TRBV29-1	TRBJ2-5	SVSGTGRQETQY
TRBV19	TRBJ1-1	ASNDGIQSEAF
TRBV9	TRBJ1-1	ASSLNPGRGGNTEAF
TRBV2	TRBJ2-7	ASSEVASGACY
TRBV2	TRBJ2-5	ASSRTATIPETQY
TRBV30	TRBJ2-1	AWRVASSYNEQF
TRBV28	TRBJ1-5	ASSQTAQPQH
TRBV4-1	TRBJ2-6	ASSQDGQSSGANVLT
TRBV4-1	TRBJ2-5	ASSPFTVAGGHRETQY
TRBV27	TRBJ2-7	ASSLEGPGRGEQY
TRBV28	TRBJ1-1	ASSLPGIGEAF
TRBV28	TRBJ2-1	ASSLNSGASSYNEQF
TRBV9	TRBJ1-1	ASSVSPGQGAWGTEAF
TRBV6-5	TRBJ2-7	ASSYSFGQTYEQY
TRBV4-2	TRBJ2-3	ASSPTASRTDTQY
TRBV6-5	TRBJ2-5	ASIWTVKRTQY
TRBV7-6	TRBJ2-5	ASSARTGTSGRQQETQY
TRBV28	TRBJ2-6	ASSLRAGANVLT
TRBV19	TRBJ2-1	ASRGTSGRYNEQF
TRBV5-1	TRBJ1-2	ASTPSQGIDYGYT
TRBV6-4	TRBJ2-1	ASAYSGRDYNEQF
TRBV27	TRBJ2-5	ASSPGQGRGSFQETQY
TRBV9	TRBJ2-7	ASWAGTAGRREHYEQY
TRBV19	TRBJ1-3	ASSFAGNTIY
TRBV28	TRBJ2-1	ASSLGGQRGVGEQF
TRBV11-3	TRBJ1-2	ASSLAATGVHGYT
TRBV5-1	TRBJ2-1	ASKTSGSSYNEQF
TRBV5-4	TRBJ2-5	ASRYKAGGQETQY
TRBV18	TRBJ2-1	ASSPYQDSNEQF
TRBV5-4	TRBJ1-2	ASSLGQGLISYT
TRBV7-3	TRBJ1-1	ASSSGGGEAF